This is a list of T cell receptor beta chains from one sample in a study of blood T cell repertoires in COVID-19. The method was immunoSEQ multiplex PCR; TCRdb's version includes in-frame clones alone and lacks a portion of them. The repertoire includes 90,000 to 120,000 clones, roughly 85% of them detected once, and 2.4% sits in the top ten. The sequencing input was peripheral blood. Receptors originate from a human donor in a cohort sampled during active COVID-19. CDR3s include the opening cysteine and the closing phenylalanine or tryptophan. A D gene is named only where the DNA matches it firmly. Some rows mark clone size as missing; the rest say once, few, many or name a class of expanded clone.

CDR3 DNA: TGTGCCAGCAGCGTAGGGGGCGGTTATGGCTACACCTTC
CDR3 protein: CASSVGGGYGYTF
CDR3 length: 13
D gene: .
clone size: .
V gene: TRBV9
J gene: TRBJ1-2

CDR3 DNA: TGTGCCAGCAGCCATAGTGGAGGTTACGAGCAGTACTTC
CDR3 protein: CASSHSGGYEQYF
CDR3 length: 13
D gene: .
clone size: .
V gene: TRBV3-1/TRBV3-2
J gene: TRBJ2-7

CDR3 DNA: TGTGCCAGCAACATCCCCCCCGGGGAGCAGTTCTTC
CDR3 protein: CASNIPPGEQFF
CDR3 length: 12
D gene: .
clone size: .
V gene: TRBV7-3
J gene: TRBJ2-1

CDR3 DNA: TGTGCCAGCAGCTTACTAGCGCGGAATGAGCAGTTCTTC
CDR3 protein: CASSLLARNEQFF
CDR3 length: 13
D gene: .
clone size: once
V gene: TRBV7-2
J gene: TRBJ2-1

CDR3 DNA: TGTGCCAGCAGCCTCCTAGGACTAGCGCGAAGTACCGGGGAGCTGTTTTTT
CDR3 protein: CASSLLGLARSTGELFF
CDR3 length: 17
D gene: TRBD2
clone size: few
V gene: TRBV5-4
J gene: TRBJ2-2

CDR3 DNA: TGTGCCAGCTTGACTAGCGGTTCTTTGGCGGATACGCAGTATTTT
CDR3 protein: CASLTSGSLADTQYF
CDR3 length: 15
D gene: TRBD2
clone size: .
V gene: TRBV6-6
J gene: TRBJ2-3

CDR3 DNA: TGTGTCCCTGACAGGGGCTACGAGCAGTACTTC
CDR3 protein: CVPDRGYEQYF
CDR3 length: 11
D gene: .
clone size: .
V gene: TRBV21-1
J gene: TRBJ2-7

CDR3 DNA: TGTGCCAGCCCGGATAGCGGGGGCGTTAAGGCAGATACGCAGTATTTT
CDR3 protein: CASPDSGGVKADTQYF
CDR3 length: 16
D gene: TRBD2
clone size: .
V gene: TRBV5-4
J gene: TRBJ2-3

CDR3 DNA: TGTGCCAGTAGTATAGGGTGGACAGGGGCGAATGAGCAGTTCTTC
CDR3 protein: CASSIGWTGANEQFF
CDR3 length: 15
D gene: TRBD1
clone size: .
V gene: TRBV19
J gene: TRBJ2-1

CDR3 DNA: TGCGCCAGCAGCTTGGACCGGGAGCAGGGACACACTGAAGCTTTCTTT
CDR3 protein: CASSLDREQGHTEAFF
CDR3 length: 16
D gene: .
clone size: .
V gene: TRBV5-1
J gene: TRBJ1-1

CDR3 DNA: TGTGCCAGCAGTTATTGGCGGTATGGCTACACCTTC
CDR3 protein: CASSYWRYGYTF
CDR3 length: 12
D gene: .
clone size: .
V gene: TRBV6-5
J gene: TRBJ1-2

CDR3 DNA: TGCAGTGCTAGTTCCGGGACAGGGAGGGCGAGCAATCAGCCCCAGCATTTT
CDR3 protein: CSASSGTGRASNQPQHF
CDR3 length: 17
D gene: TRBD1
clone size: .
V gene: TRBV20-1
J gene: TRBJ1-5